This T cell receptor beta chain originates from a study of T cell responses to AZD1222 COVID-19 vaccine (dated by TCRdb to about 2021). Broadly, across the study: AZD1222 recipients given second doses at about 4 weeks or at about 12 weeks were pooled, since spike-specific TCR depth and breadth were not found to differ between the two schedules. A total of about 230 trial participants underwent TCR sequencing, of whom approximately 210 received two doses of AZD1222 and about 26 received two doses of the MenACWY control vaccine. Trial participants were enrolled into age subgroups of 18-55, 56-69 and 70-plus years, which contained approximately 150, 28 and 58 TCR-sequenced participants, respectively. General study outcomes and caveats: Vaccine-associated CD4 TCRs spanned the whole spike protein, with dominant responses in regions 160-218 and 743-854. Participants were mostly white British and included more females than males, and it was suggested by the authors that clonal diversity may have been underestimated. Reportedly, close to half of the unique spike-specific TCRs recognized epitopes lying outside the regions that are mutated in the B.1.351 and B.1.1.7 variants. No day 14 peak-response samples were available, so repertoires were characterized only after the peak T cell response. Conclusions about previously exposed vaccinees are limited because only a handful of AZD1222 recipients were SARS-CoV-2 seropositive at baseline. In the small 56-69-year group, the increase in depth fell short of significance, most likely because of low power. After two AZD1222 doses, both the breadth and the depth of spike-specific TCRs were significantly higher than at day 0 and than in MenACWY recipients.

From the cysteine through the phenylalanine, the CDR3 covers 13 amino acids. Solely the CDR3 DNA is kept, with 39 bases framed from the first base. CDR1 and CDR2, per the germline V gene (reference sequence), are GTSNPN and SVGIG. V sheds 3 bases and J sheds 0 bases, leaving 6 bases between their ends. On this clone itself: Its specific antigen is unknown. No qualities accompany the bases; no much larger clone lies one base away.

Per the publication, the time point label means: baseline before first vaccination. Samples from vaccinated people were obtained from the UK trials COV001 and COV002, which included a single-blind randomized controlled phase 2/3 trial of AZD1222 (ChAdOx1 nCoV-19) in healthy adults. For TCRbeta chain sequencing, PBMC samples were collected from trial participants at day 0 and at day 28 after the second dose. The CDR3 regions of human TCRbeta chains were subjected to immunosequencing. Regarding the original processing steps: TCRs in the repertoires were compared against a reference library of SARS-CoV-2-specific TCRs that had been generated with the MIRA antigen-specificity platform. Breadth was defined as the fraction of unique TCRs that were SARS-CoV-2-associated, and depth was defined as the fraction of total T cells that were SARS-CoV-2-associated. Each spike-specific TCR was assigned to its reactive spike region and to a CD4 or CD8 class using the MIRA data. Log10-transformed breadth and depth values were compared by one-way ANOVA with Sidak's multiple comparisons tests. TCRdb took over this immuneACCESS table, retaining in-frame rearrangements with V and J assigned. Such tables are incomplete; in checked studies, under half of the missing clones stem from an unresolved V gene, and the remainder is unexplained. That table furnishes V, J and clone size, whereas the DNA furnished D and trimming. In this sample the table shows nearly 110,000 clones, about 85% of which occur a single time. The ten largest clones capture around 4.5% of the sample.

The sequence was obtained from an adult in good health. The sequencing used peripheral blood, collected on day 0 of AZD1222 vaccination. The chain uses TRBV30 and TRBJ2-1; no D segment can be confidently identified. The CDR3 here reads CAWSSLSYNEQFF. The DNA sequence is TGTGCCTGGAGCAGCCTCTCCTACAATGAGCAGTTCTTC.